A single sample gave rise to the 3 T cell receptor beta chains below, sequenced in a study of blood T cell repertoires in COVID-19. Using immunoSEQ multiplex PCR, the repertoire was profiled, and TCRdb retains in-frame clones only, with some absent. Here the sample spans just under 250,000 clones, approximately 86% being singletons. What was sequenced was peripheral blood. The source is a woman aged 25 to 39 who had recovered from COVID-19.

The rearrangement joins TRBV6-6 to TRBJ2-3, with 11 bases identical to TRBD2. The germline CDR1 and CDR2 sequences are MNHNY and SVGAGI (reference sequence). Trimming removed 6 bases from V and 1 base from J; junction bases left unmatched: 6. The length of the CDR3 is 16 residues. CDR3 DNA sequence: TGTGCCAGCAGATATAGCGGGGGGGCCGGCACAGATACGCAGTATTTT. Translating it yields CASRYSGGAGTDTQYF.

The rearrangement uses TRBV5-8 and TRBJ1-6; a possible D gene is TRBD1 (6 bases). CDR1 SGHTS and CDR2 YDEGEE come from the germline V gene. Between the trimmed V and J ends, which lost 3 bases and 0 bases, there was a span of 13 bases. The CDR3 loop spans 17 amino acids. Written as DNA, the CDR3 is TGTGCCAGCAGCTCTTGGACAGCGAGCTCCTATAATTCACCCCTCCACTTT. Translated: CASSSWTASSYNSPLHF.

This sequence joins TRBV7-9 and TRBJ1-4; D is uncertain. The germline gives CDR1 SEHNR, CDR2 FQNEAQ (reference sequence). V was trimmed by 3 bases and J by 5 bases, leaving 7 bases between them. This CDR3 has 13 amino acids. This chain's CDR3 is CASSLSANEKLFF. Written as DNA, the CDR3 is TGTGCCAGCAGCTTGTCAGCGAATGAAAAACTGTTTTTT.